A selection of T cell receptor beta chains follows, all from one sample in a study of vaccination and CD4 T cells after COVID-19. Their recognized antigens are unknown. One entry per CDR3 protein results from TCRdb running MiXCR on the PCR reads. The table lists around 10,000 distinct CDR3 sequences, approximately 29% of them singletons. Sequencing used CD4+ T cells from blood, cultured in vitro. The receptors here all came from a human donor in good health. Each CDR3 is given with its conserved first and last residue. The D gene is left open where the match is weak. Not all rows give a size; the values are once, few, many and, for expanded clones, a class.

D gene,V gene,clone size,J gene,CDR3 protein,CDR3 DNA
TRBD2,TRBV4-3,.,TRBJ2-2,CASSQGLGAGENTGELFF,TGCGCCAGCAGCCAAGGGCTAGGGGCGGGAGAAAACACCGGGGAGCTGTTTTTT
TRBD2,TRBV30,.,TRBJ2-5,CAWRTGTSGEAQYF,TGTGCCTGGAGAACCGGGACTAGCGGAGAGGCCCAGTACTTC
TRBD2,TRBV6-5,few,TRBJ2-7,CASSYGAGEESYEQYF,TGTGCCAGCAGTTACGGGGCGGGAGAGGAATCCTACGAGCAGTACTTC
.,TRBV27,few,TRBJ2-2,CASSPLVGVSTGELFF,TGTGCCAGCAGTCCCCTAGTAGGAGTTTCCACCGGGGAGCTGTTTTTT
.,TRBV6-2/TRBV6-3,.,TRBJ1-6,CASSLFGSPLHF,TGTGCCAGCAGTTTGTTTGGCTCACCCCTCCACTTT
TRBD1,TRBV7-9,.,TRBJ2-7,CASSPRNWGQAVSHEQYF,TGTGCCAGCAGCCCCCGTAATTGGGGACAGGCAGTCTCCCACGAGCAGTACTTC
.,TRBV7-2,.,TRBJ1-2,CASSPDNNYGYTF,TGTGCCAGCAGCCCGGACAATAACTATGGCTACACCTTC
TRBD1,TRBV20-1,.,TRBJ2-7,CSATTDRGYYEQYF,TGCAGTGCTACCACCGACAGGGGGTATTACGAGCAGTACTTC
.,TRBV11-2,.,TRBJ1-2,CASSLDGTSGYTF,TGTGCCAGCAGCCTAGATGGGACTTCGGGCTACACCTTC
TRBD1,TRBV6-1,.,TRBJ1-2,CASSTNRGYGYTF,TGTGCCAGCAGTACCAACAGGGGCTATGGCTACACCTTC
TRBD1,TRBV5-4,.,TRBJ1-5,CASSPGTGVQPQHF,TGTGCCAGCAGTCCCGGGACAGGGGTACAGCCCCAGCATTTT
.,TRBV2,few,TRBJ1-2,CASREQGPSNYGYTF,TGTGCCAGCAGAGAACAGGGCCCTTCTAACTATGGCTACACCTTC
.,TRBV27,few,TRBJ2-5,CASSPLVQETQYF,TGTGCCAGCAGTCCCTTGGTCCAAGAGACCCAGTACTTC
.,TRBV15,medium-sized,TRBJ2-5,CATSRGQETQYF,TGTGCCACCAGCCGGGGGCAGGAGACCCAGTACTTC
TRBD1,TRBV6-1,few,TRBJ2-5,CASRVDRDQETQYF,TGTGCCAGCAGAGTGGACAGGGACCAAGAGACCCAGTACTTC
.,TRBV7-2,.,TRBJ2-6,CASGRHGSGANVLTF,TGTGCCAGCGGGAGACATGGCTCTGGGGCCAACGTCCTGACTTTC
.,TRBV11-1,.,TRBJ1-6,CASSLDAAVGSPLHF,TGTGCCAGCAGCTTAGACGCGGCTGTTGGCTCACCCCTCCACTTT
.,TRBV7-9,.,TRBJ2-6,CASGLGGGSGANVLTF,TGTGCCAGCGGGTTGGGGGGCGGCTCTGGGGCCAACGTCCTGACTTTC
.,TRBV9,.,TRBJ2-5,CASSIRGPGTQYF,TGTGCCAGCAGTATCAGGGGCCCGGGGACCCAGTACTTC
TRBD1,TRBV18,.,TRBJ2-7,CASSVGQGEREQYF,TGTGCCAGCTCAGTTGGACAGGGGGAGAGGGAGCAGTACTTC
TRBD2,TRBV20-1,.,TRBJ2-1,CSAIVAGVNEQFF,TGCAGTGCTATAGTAGCGGGAGTTAATGAGCAGTTCTTC
.,TRBV5-4,.,TRBJ1-5,CARSQPQHF,TGTGCCAGAAGTCAGCCCCAGCATTTT
.,TRBV10-3,few,TRBJ2-5,CAISPQETQYF,TGTGCCATCAGTCCCCAAGAGACCCAGTACTTC
.,TRBV29-1,few,TRBJ1-2,CSVVRAPYGYTF,TGCAGCGTTGTCCGCGCCCCCTATGGCTACACCTTC
.,TRBV6-2/TRBV6-3,.,TRBJ2-3,CASSYLAPPTDTQYF,TGTGCCAGCAGTTATCTAGCCCCCCCCACAGATACGCAGTATTTT
.,TRBV6-2/TRBV6-3,few,TRBJ2-7,CASSYSFYEQYF,TGTGCCAGCAGTTACTCGTTCTACGAGCAGTACTTC
.,TRBV4-1,.,TRBJ1-1,CASSQQRLNTEAFF,TGCGCCAGCAGCCAACAGAGGTTGAACACTGAAGCTTTCTTT
TRBD2,TRBV7-9,.,TRBJ2-7,CASSLGTTYEQYF,TGTGCCAGCAGCTTGGGGACTACGTACGAGCAGTACTTC
TRBD2,TRBV6-5,.,TRBJ2-1,CASSFIAGAGNEQFF,TGTGCCAGCAGTTTTATAGCGGGAGCGGGCAATGAGCAGTTCTTC
.,TRBV20-1,medium-sized,TRBJ2-5,CSARGAGQQETQYF,TGCAGTGCTAGAGGCGCAGGACAACAAGAGACCCAGTACTTC
.,TRBV25-1,few,TRBJ1-4,CASSDAGSGEKLFF,TGTGCCAGCAGTGATGCGGGGAGTGGGGAAAAACTGTTTTTT
.,TRBV25-1,few,TRBJ2-2,CASSPKRLGGELFF,TGTGCCAGCAGTCCCAAAAGACTCGGCGGGGAGCTGTTTTTT
TRBD1,TRBV28,.,TRBJ1-2,CASLQTGQGVNGYTF,TGTGCCAGCTTACAAACCGGGCAGGGGGTGAATGGCTACACCTTC
TRBD1,TRBV7-3,few,TRBJ2-7,CASSLTPGQGSEQYF,TGTGCCAGCAGCTTAACCCCAGGACAGGGAAGCGAGCAGTACTTC
.,TRBV6-1,large,TRBJ1-6,CASRARVLDNSPLHF,TGTGCCAGCAGAGCCCGAGTATTGGATAATTCACCCCTCCACTTT
TRBD1,TRBV6-1,.,TRBJ1-5,CASRFQGAGQPQHF,TGTGCCAGCAGATTTCAGGGGGCCGGTCAGCCCCAGCATTTT
.,TRBV7-9,.,TRBJ2-1,CVSSLAWEDYNEQFF,TGTGTCAGCAGCTTAGCGTGGGAAGACTACAATGAGCAGTTCTTC
.,TRBV12-3/TRBV12-4,few,TRBJ2-7,CASTPHGFDSSYEQYF,TGTGCCAGCACCCCCCACGGATTCGACAGCTCCTACGAGCAGTACTTC
.,TRBV11-2,.,TRBJ2-3,CASSLGARGISTDTQYF,TGTGCCAGCAGCTTAGGAGCCAGGGGAATCAGCACAGATACGCAGTATTTT
.,TRBV19,.,TRBJ1-1,CASSTGRDRSEAFF,TGTGCCAGTAGTACCGGACGAGACCGGTCTGAAGCTTTCTTT
.,TRBV20-1,medium-sized,TRBJ1-1,CSASHPGGLGNTEAFF,TGCAGTGCTAGTCATCCCGGGGGGCTGGGGAACACTGAAGCTTTCTTT
.,TRBV27,.,TRBJ2-1,CASSIQGSYNEQFF,TGTGCCAGCAGTATACAGGGTTCCTACAATGAGCAGTTCTTC
TRBD2,TRBV6-5,.,TRBJ2-1,CASSYIQRENNEQFF,TGTGCCAGCAGTTACATCCAGCGGGAGAACAATGAGCAGTTCTTC
.,TRBV20-1,few,TRBJ2-5,CSAARAAGGAGETQYF,TGCAGTGCCGCGCGGGCGGCGGGTGGGGCCGGAGAGACCCAGTACTTC
TRBD2,TRBV10-3,.,TRBJ2-3,CAISSRLAGEIDTQYF,TGTGCCATCAGTTCGAGACTAGCGGGAGAAATAGATACGCAGTATTTT
.,TRBV10-3,few,TRBJ1-1,CAITQSGQWNTEAFF,TGTGCCATCACCCAATCTGGACAGTGGAACACTGAAGCTTTCTTT
.,TRBV28,.,TRBJ2-7,CASSLSGTQGSYEQYF,TGTGCCAGCAGTTTATCCGGGACCCAAGGCTCCTACGAGCAGTACTTC
.,TRBV7-9,.,TRBJ2-7,CASSLALDISYEQYF,TGTGCCAGCAGCTTAGCGCTAGACATCTCCTACGAGCAGTACTTC
.,TRBV6-1,.,TRBJ2-7,CASSGTATVYEQYF,TGTGCCAGCAGTGGGACGGCCACCGTCTACGAGCAGTACTTC
.,TRBV6-2/TRBV6-3,.,TRBJ1-5,CASSTSTGQKGNQPQHF,TGTGCCAGCAGCACTTCTACTGGACAGAAGGGCAATCAGCCCCAGCATTTT
.,TRBV25-1,few,TRBJ2-2,CASRAGHITGELFF,TGTGCCAGCAGGGCGGGACACATCACCGGGGAGCTGTTTTTT
.,TRBV6-1,.,TRBJ2-3,CASSPRTAGAQYF,TGTGCCAGCAGCCCCAGGACCGCAGGGGCGCAGTATTTT
.,TRBV7-2,few,TRBJ1-1,CARSAFDGQLNTEAFF,TGTGCCAGAAGCGCCTTCGACGGACAGTTGAACACTGAAGCTTTCTTT
TRBD1,TRBV9,.,TRBJ1-2,CASSPRSGTAIVYGYTF,TGTGCCAGCAGCCCCCGCTCCGGGACAGCAATCGTCTATGGCTACACCTTC
.,TRBV2,medium-sized,TRBJ1-5,CAISVQPQHF,TGTGCCATATCGGTTCAGCCCCAGCATTTT
.,TRBV20-1,medium-sized,TRBJ1-2,CSARKKQVSGGYTF,TGCAGTGCTAGGAAAAAACAGGTCTCAGGGGGCTACACCTTC